This T cell receptor (beta chain) stems from a study of shared T cell receptors in the human thymus (dated by TCRdb to the early 2020s). Study-level background: The study examined how self-reactive, shared T-cell receptor alpha chains are generated in the human thymus.

Library preparation employed the immunoSEQ multiplex PCR assay. As stored in TCRdb, this immuneACCESS dataset retains in-frame rearrangements with V and J assigned. A fraction of the clones does not appear; measured against another copy, unresolved V genes explain less than half of the discrepancy, and the remainder lacks a known reason. The sample records hundreds of thousands of clones, 70% to 90% of which are singletons. The ten largest clones take up under 0.01% of the sample. The CDR3 holds 15 amino acids from the cysteine to the phenylalanine. The entry retains the CDR3 DNA only, 45 bases that are in frame from base 1. This clone has just one count. Its antigen is still unknown. Nothing much larger sits one base from this clone, and base qualities are not available. The same sample was also studied in work on human thymus T cells. From that second study: In Finland, the donors were immunologically healthy infants who were having open corrective cardiac surgery for congenital heart defects. Thymus tissue was obtained as surgical resects removed during corrective cardiac surgery. Usage of V and J gene segments appeared to be biased in both the thymic and the peripheral blood repertoires. According to the related research, thymic TCR repertoires were highly overlapping among unrelated individuals. The study characterized TCR alpha and beta repertoires from under 10 infant thymus samples and four related peripheral blood samples. Donor ages ranging from roughly 6 to 244 days were recorded, and several male and two female infants were included in the cohort. Thymocytes were freed from the tissue by mechanical means and kept at -70 degrees C as pellets of roughly 9-30 million cells. A QIAsymphony instrument was used to extract genomic DNA from frozen cell pellets. The immunoSEQ multiplex PCR assay was used to amplify the TCRB and TCRAD loci from a standardized amount of quality-controlled genomic DNA. The amplicons covered the V(D)J region and were long enough to include the CDR3 and to identify the V and J genes. Amplicon sequencing was performed on an Illumina platform through the commercial immunoSEQ service. Corrections for primer bias and sequencing errors followed previously described methods, while TCRAD and TCRB definitions were based on the IMGT database. Analysis of the repertoires was done with immunoSEQ Analyzer 3.0 and VDJTools and included basic statistics, V/J segment usage, diversity estimates, rarefaction and pairwise overlap. Diversity was estimated with Chao1, ChaoE, Efron-Thisted, Shannon and inverse Simpson indices, and also on datasets down-sampled to the smallest sample. For repertoire overlap, CDR3 nucleotide sequence, V gene and J gene had to match strictly, and clustering was done by Jaccard-based multidimensional scaling. On average, thymus samples gave 800,000 or so unique TCRB clonotypes, whereas blood samples gave some 84,000.

The specimen was thymocytes. The chain employs TRBV21-1 and TRBJ2-7; the table's D call, TRBD1, was not checked against the DNA. TRBV21-1 is a pseudogene. This receptor was taken from a boy in the first two years of life with a congenital heart defect. Donor details come from another sample of the same person, matched by shared clones. The base sequence is TGTGCCAGCATCTATCTCAGGGGGAGCTCCTACGAGCAGTACTTC. This is translated as CASIYLRGSSYEQYF.